The text below deals with one TCR beta chain. Its antigen is currently unknown. The data are from a study of response to subunit inactivated influenza vaccine. Study conclusions and caveats: It was the authors' suggestion that each seasonal influenza vaccination recruits few new T cells.

MiXCR, applied by TCRdb to the RT-PCR reads, yields one record per CDR3 protein. The sample lists 650,000 or so distinct CDR3 sequences, approximately 15% occurring once. The ends were cut back, 0 bases at V and 10 bases at J, with 13 bases in the middle. There are 15 residues in the CDR3. Germline lookup yields CDR1 MNHEY and CDR2 SVGAGI. The clonotype was recovered from a man in his forties or fifties who received an inactivated influenza vaccine. The gene calls are TRBV6-5 and TRBJ1-6; no clear D gene. Sequenced here: PBMCs from blood, sampled 14 days before vaccination. CDR3: CASSYSANSNSPLHF. The CDR3 region has the DNA TGTGCCAGCAGTTACTCGGCTAATAGTAACTCACCCCTCCACTTT.